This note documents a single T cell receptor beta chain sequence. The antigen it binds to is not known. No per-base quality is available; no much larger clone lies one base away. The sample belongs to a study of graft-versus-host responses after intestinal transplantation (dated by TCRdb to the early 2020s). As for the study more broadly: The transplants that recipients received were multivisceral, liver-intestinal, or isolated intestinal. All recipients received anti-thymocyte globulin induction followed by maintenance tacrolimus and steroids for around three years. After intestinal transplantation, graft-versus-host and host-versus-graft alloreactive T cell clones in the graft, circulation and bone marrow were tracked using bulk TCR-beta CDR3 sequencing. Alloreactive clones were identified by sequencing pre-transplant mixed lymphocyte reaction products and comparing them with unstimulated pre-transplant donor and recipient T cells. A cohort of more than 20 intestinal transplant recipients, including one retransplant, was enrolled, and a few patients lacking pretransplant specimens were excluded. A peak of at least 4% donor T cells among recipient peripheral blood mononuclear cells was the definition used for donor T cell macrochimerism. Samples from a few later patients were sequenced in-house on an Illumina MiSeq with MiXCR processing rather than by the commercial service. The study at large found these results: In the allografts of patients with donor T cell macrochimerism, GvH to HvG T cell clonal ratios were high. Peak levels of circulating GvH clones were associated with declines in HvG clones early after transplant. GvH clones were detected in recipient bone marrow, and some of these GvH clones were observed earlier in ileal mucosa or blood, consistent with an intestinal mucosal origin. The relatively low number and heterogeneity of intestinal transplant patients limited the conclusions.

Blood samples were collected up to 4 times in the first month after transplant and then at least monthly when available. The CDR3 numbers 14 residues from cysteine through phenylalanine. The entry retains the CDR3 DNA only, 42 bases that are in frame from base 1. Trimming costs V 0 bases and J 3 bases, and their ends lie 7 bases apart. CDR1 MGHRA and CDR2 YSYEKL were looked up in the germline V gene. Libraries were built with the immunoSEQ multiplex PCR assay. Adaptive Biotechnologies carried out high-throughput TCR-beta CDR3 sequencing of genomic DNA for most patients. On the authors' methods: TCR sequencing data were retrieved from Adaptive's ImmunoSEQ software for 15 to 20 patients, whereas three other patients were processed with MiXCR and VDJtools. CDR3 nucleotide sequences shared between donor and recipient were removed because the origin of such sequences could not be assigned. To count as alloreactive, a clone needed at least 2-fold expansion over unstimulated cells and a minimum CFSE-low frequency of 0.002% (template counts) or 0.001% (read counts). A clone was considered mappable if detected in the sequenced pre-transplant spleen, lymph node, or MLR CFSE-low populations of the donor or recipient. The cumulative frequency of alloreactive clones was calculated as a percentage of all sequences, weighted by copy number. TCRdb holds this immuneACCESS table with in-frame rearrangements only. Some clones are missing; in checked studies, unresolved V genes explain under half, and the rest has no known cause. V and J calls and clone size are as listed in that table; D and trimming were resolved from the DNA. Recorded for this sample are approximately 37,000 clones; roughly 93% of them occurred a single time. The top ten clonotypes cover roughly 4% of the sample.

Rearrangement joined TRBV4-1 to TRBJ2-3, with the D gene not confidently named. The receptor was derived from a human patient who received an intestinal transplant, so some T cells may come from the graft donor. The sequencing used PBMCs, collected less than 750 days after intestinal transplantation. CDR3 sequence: CASSQDRITDTQYF. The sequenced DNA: TGCGCCAGCAGCCAAGATCGTATTACAGATACGCAGTATTTT.